This section outlines one T cell receptor beta chain sequence together with its context. The data originate from a study of blood T cells in healthy people across ages. A second PCR, run for roughly 7 to 12 cycles, used a sample-barcoded 5' primer plus a J-beta primer mix. TCRdb re-called the 5' RACE reads with MiXCR, one entry per CDR3 protein. The sample has 600,000 to 900,000 distinct CDR3 sequences, 25% to 30% seen once. V lost 1 base, J lost 1 base, and 7 bases stayed unmatched. This CDR3 comprises 18 residues. CDR1 SGHRS and CDR2 YFSETQ come from the germline V gene. Aged about 6 to 90, donors were systemically healthy Caucasians from Russia. These records were also assigned to another study, of T cells of mothers and their children.

Sequencing input: blood. The origin of this receptor is a boy aged 5-17 years in good health. The chain links TRBV5-1 to TRBJ2-6; 8 nucleotides agree with TRBD1. The CDR3 is CASSLTGQGISGANVLTF. CDR3 bases: TGCGCCAGCAGCTTGACAGGACAGGGAATATCTGGGGCCAACGTCCTGACTTTC.